This TCR beta chain stems from a study of T-cell reconstitution after alpha-beta-depleted transplantation in children. The V gene's germline CDR1 is SGHDN and CDR2 FVKESK. The CDR3 runs to 12 residues. Between the trimmed V and J ends, which lost 1 base and 10 bases, there was a span of 9 bases. Study findings and constraints: When one year had passed after transplant, most T-cell counts and diversity came from newly produced T cells.

Molecular barcoding with unique molecular identifiers was used for the TCRbeta library. In TCRdb, the PCR reads were re-called with MiXCR into one record per CDR3 protein. The sample has about 640,000 distinct CDR3 sequences; 13% are singletons. Concerning this clonotype: The antigen is unknown.

This rearrangement joins TRBV14 to TRBJ2-3; possibly TRBD2 for D (5 bases). The TCR comes from a male patient younger than 18 who had a stem cell transplant for acute myeloid leukemia, so the T cells may come from the graft donor. The material was PBMCs, mostly from graft donor cells, obtained 360 days after TCRalphabeta/CD19-depleted stem cell transplant. The CDR3 spells CASSQVERAQYF. The CDR3, as DNA: TGTGCCAGCAGCCAAGTCGAGAGGGCGCAGTATTTT.